The clone carrying this T cell receptor (beta chain) was detected only once. Trimming shortened V by 5 bases and J by 7 bases, and 14 bases separated the two germline ends. Germline V gives CDR1 SGHTA, CDR2 FQGTGA. This CDR3 contains 13 residues. This specimen comes from a study of siplizumab effects on memory and regulatory T cells. The repertoire was sequenced with immunoSEQ multiplex PCR; TCRdb's copy has only in-frame clones and lacks some. The sample holds 80,000 to 130,000 clones, 94% seen once. The sequence came from a human donor in good health. Sequenced: Tregs sorted from blood. The rearrangement uses TRBV7-3 and TRBJ2-5; D is uncertain. CDR3 nucleotide sequence: TGTGCCAGCAGCCCACACCGGGCAGGGACCCAGTACTTC. It translates to CASSPHRAGTQYF.